This T cell receptor beta chain appears in the sequencing data of a study of T cell responses to AZD1222 COVID-19 vaccine. Study outcomes and limitations: Elevations in Spike-specific TCR breadth and depth followed administration of two AZD1222 doses.

Clones were sequenced by immunoSEQ multiplex PCR, and TCRdb holds only the in-frame ones, with some missing. The sample yields roughly 160,000 clones, about 90% seen once. In regard to this clone: The antigen is undetermined.

The sample was peripheral blood, taken 28 days after the second AZD1222 dose. The TCR was taken from an adult who received the AZD1222 COVID-19 vaccine.

The CDR3 sequence is CASGGAKNIQYF. CDR3 nucleotides: TGTGCCAGCGGGGGAGCCAAAAACATTCAGTACTTC. The rearrangement uses TRBV12-3 or TRBV12-4 and TRBJ2-4; D assignment may be TRBD1 or TRBD2 (5 bases each). With 8 bases removed from V and 0 bases from J, the gap between germline ends came to 5 bases. The CDR3 consists of 12 residues.